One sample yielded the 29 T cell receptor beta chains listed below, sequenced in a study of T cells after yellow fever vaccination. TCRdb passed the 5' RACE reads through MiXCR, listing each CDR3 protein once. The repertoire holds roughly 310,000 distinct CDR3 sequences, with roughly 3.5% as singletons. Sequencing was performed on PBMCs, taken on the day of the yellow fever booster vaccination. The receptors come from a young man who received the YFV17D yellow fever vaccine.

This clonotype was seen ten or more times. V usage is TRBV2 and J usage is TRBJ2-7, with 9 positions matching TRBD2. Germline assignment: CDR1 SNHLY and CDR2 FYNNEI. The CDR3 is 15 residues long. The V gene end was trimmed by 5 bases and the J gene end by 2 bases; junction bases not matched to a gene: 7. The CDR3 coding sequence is TGTGCCAGCAGTACGGCGGGGGGGCCGGCCTACGAGCAGTACTTC. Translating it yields CASSTAGGPAYEQYF. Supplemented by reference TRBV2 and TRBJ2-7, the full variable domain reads EPEVTQTPSHQVTQMGQEVILRCVPISNHLYFYWYRQILGQKVEFLVSFYNNEISEKSEIFDDQFSVERPDGSNFTLKIRSTKLEDSAMYFCASSTAGGPAYEQYFGPGTRLTVT.

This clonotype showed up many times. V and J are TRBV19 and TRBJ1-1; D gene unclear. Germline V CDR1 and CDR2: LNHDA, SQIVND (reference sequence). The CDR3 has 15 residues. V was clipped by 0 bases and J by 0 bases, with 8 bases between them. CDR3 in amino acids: CASSIDWLMNTEAFF. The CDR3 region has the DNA TGTGCCAGTAGTATAGATTGGCTGATGAACACTGAAGCTTTCTTT.

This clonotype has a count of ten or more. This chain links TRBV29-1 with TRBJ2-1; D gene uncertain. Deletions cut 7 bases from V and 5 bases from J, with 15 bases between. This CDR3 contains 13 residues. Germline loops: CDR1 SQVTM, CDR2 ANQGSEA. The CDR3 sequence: CSARDDLDNEQFF. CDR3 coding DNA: TGCAGCGCCAGAGATGACCTCGACAATGAGCAGTTCTTC.

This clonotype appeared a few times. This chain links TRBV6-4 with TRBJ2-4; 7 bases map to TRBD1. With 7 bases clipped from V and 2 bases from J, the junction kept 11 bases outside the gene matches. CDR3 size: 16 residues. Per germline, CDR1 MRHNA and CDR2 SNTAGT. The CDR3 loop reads CASNEGTALTKNIQYF. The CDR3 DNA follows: TGTGCCAGCAACGAAGGGACAGCCCTTACCAAAAACATTCAGTACTTC.

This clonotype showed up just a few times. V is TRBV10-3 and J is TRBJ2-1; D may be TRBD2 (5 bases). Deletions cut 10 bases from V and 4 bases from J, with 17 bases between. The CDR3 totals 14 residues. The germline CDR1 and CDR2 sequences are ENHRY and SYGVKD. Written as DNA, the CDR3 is TGTGCCACCCTAGGACGGGGAGAATACAATGAGCAGTTCTTC. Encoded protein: CATLGRGEYNEQFF.

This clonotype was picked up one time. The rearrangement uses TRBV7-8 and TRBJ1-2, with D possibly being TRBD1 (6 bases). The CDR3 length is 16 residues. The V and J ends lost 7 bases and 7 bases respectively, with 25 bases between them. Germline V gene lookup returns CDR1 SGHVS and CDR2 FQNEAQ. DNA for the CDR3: TGTGCCAGCACCCGAAGGGGGGCAGGGAACATACTTGGCTACACCTTC. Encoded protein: CASTRRGAGNILGYTF.

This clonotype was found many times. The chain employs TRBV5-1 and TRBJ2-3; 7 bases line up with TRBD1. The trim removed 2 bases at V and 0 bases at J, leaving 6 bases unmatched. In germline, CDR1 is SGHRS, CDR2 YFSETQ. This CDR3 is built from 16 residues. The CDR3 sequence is CASSFSGTVSTDTQYF. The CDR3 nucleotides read TGCGCCAGCAGCTTTTCCGGGACAGTTAGCACAGATACGCAGTATTTT. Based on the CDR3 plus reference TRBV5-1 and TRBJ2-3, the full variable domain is KAGVTQTPRYLIKTRGQQVTLSCSPISGHRSVSWYQQTPGQGLQFLFEYFSETQRNKGNFPGRFSGRQFSNSRSEMNVSTLELGDSALYLCASSFSGTVSTDTQYFGPGTRLTVL.

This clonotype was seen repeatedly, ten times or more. CDR3: CATSRDLRAPEGYTF. The CDR3 DNA sequence: TGTGCCACCAGCAGAGATTTAAGAGCCCCGGAGGGCTACACCTTC. The gene calls are TRBV15 and TRBJ1-2; D unclear. Germline CDR1 LNHNV, CDR2 YYDKDF (reference sequence). Deletions cut 0 bases from V and 8 bases from J, with 16 bases between. This CDR3 is 15 amino acids long.

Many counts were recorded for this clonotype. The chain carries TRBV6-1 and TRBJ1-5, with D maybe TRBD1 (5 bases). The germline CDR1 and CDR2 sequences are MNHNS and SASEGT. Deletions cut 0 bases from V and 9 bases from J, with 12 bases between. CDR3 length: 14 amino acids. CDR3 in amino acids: CASSEAGTEGPQHF. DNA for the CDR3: TGTGCCAGCAGTGAAGCAGGGACGGAGGGGCCCCAGCATTTT.

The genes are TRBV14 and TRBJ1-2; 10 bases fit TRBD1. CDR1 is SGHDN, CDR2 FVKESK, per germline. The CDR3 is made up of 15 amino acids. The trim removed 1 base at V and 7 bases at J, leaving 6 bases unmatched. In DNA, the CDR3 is TGTGCCAGCAGCCAAGCCCGACAGGGGGCGGGTGGCTACACCTTC. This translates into CASSQARQGAGGYTF.

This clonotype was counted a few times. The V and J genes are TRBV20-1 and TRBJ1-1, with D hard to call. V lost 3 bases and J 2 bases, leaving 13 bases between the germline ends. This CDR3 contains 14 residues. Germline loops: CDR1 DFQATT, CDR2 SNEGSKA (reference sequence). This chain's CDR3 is CSASAGRGNTEAFF. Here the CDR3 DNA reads TGCAGTGCTAGCGCCGGTCGGGGTAACACTGAAGCTTTCTTT.

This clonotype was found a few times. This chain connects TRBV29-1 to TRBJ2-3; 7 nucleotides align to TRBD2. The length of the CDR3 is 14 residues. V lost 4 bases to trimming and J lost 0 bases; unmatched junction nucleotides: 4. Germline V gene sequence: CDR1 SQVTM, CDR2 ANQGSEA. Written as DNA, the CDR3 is TGCAGCGTTGGGGGGGGACCTAGCACAGATACGCAGTATTTT. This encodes CSVGGGPSTDTQYF.

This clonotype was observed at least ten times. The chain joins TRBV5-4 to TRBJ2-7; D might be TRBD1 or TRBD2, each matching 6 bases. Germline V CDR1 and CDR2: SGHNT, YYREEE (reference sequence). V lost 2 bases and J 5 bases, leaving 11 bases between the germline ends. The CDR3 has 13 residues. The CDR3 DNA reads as TGTGCCAGCAGCTTTACCGGGGGCAACGAGCAGTACTTC. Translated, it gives CASSFTGGNEQYF.

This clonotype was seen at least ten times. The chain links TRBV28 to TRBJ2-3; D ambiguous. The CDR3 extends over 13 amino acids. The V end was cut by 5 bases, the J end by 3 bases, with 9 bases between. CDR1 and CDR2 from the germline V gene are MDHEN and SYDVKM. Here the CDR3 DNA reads TGTGCCAGCAGTGGATTAGCTACAGATACGCAGTATTTT. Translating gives CASSGLATDTQYF.

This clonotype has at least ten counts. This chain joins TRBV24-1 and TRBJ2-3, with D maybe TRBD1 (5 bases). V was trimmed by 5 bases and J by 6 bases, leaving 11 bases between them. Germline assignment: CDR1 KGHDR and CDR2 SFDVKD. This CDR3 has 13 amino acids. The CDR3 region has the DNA TGTGCCACCAGTGGAACAGGTTCGGATACGCAGTATTTT. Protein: CATSGTGSDTQYF.

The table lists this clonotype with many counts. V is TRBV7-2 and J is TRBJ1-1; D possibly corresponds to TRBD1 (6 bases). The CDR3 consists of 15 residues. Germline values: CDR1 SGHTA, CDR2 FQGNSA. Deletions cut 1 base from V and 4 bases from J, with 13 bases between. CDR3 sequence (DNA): TGTGCCAGCAGCTTAGAGGCAGGGGCAGGCACTGAAGCTTTCTTT. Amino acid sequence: CASSLEAGAGTEAFF. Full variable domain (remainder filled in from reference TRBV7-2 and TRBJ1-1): GAGVSQSPSNKVTEKGKDVELRCDPISGHTALYWYRQSLGQGLEFLIYFQGNSAPDKSGLPSDRFSAERTGGSVSTLTIQRTQQEDSAVYLCASSLEAGAGTEAFFGQGTRLTVV.

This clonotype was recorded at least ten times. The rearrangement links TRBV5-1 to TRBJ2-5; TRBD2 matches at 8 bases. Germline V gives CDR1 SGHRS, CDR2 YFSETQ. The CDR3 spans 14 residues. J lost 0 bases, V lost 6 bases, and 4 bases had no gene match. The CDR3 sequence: CASNELADQETQYF. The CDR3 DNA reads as TGCGCCAGCAACGAACTAGCGGACCAAGAGACCCAGTACTTC.

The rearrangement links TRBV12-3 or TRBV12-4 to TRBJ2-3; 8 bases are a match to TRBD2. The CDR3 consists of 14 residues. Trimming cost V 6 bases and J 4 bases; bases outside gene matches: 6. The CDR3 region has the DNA TGTGCCAGCAGGATCGGGGGGGCAGCAGATACGCAGTATTTT. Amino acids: CASRIGGAADTQYF.

This CDR3 is CSVAYSSYEQYF. CDR3 in DNA: TGCAGCGTTGCGTACAGCTCCTACGAGCAGTACTTC. The V and J genes are TRBV29-1 and TRBJ2-7; D is uncertain. V lost 4 bases and J lost 0, with 7 bases in between. This CDR3 region has 12 residues. Germline V gene sequence: CDR1 SQVTM, CDR2 ANQGSEA.

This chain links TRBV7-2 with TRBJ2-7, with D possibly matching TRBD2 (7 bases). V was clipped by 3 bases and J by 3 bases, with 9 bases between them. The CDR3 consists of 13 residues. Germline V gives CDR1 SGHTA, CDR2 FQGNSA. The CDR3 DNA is TGTGCCAGCAGCTTTAGGGGGGGCTACGAGCAGTACGTC. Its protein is CASSFRGGYEQYV.

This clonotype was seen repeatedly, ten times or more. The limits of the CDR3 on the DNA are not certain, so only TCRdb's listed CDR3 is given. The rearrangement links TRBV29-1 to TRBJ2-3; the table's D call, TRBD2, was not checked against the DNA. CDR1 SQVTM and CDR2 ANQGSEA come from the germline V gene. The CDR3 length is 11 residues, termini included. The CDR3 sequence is CSVGAGSDRYF.

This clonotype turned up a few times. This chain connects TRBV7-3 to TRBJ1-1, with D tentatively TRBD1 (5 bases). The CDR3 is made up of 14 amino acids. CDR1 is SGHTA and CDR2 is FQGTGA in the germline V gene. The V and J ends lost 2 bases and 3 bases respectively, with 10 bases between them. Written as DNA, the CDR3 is TGTGCCAGCAGCTTAGGGGGTGTGGACACTGAAGCTTTCTTT. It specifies CASSLGGVDTEAFF.

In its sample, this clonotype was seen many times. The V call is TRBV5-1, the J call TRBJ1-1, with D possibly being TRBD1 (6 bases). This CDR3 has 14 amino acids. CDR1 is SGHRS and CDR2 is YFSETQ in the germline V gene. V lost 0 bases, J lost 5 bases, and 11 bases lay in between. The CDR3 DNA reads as TGCGCCAGCAGCTTGGGGGCAGGGGAAACTGAAGCTTTCTTT. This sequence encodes CASSLGAGETEAFF.

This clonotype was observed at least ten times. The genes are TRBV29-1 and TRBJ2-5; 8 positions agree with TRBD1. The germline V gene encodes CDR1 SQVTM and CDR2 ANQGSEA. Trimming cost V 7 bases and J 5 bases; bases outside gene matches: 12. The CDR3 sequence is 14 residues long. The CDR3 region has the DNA TGCAGCGGCCTGATAGCCAGGGGGCTGGAGACCCAGTACTTC. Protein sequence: CSGLIARGLETQYF.

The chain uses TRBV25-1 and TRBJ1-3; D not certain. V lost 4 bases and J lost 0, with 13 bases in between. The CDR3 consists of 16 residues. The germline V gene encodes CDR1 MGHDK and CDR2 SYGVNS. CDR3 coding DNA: TGTGCCAGCAGTGGGCTGGAGGGAAACTCTGGAAACACCATATATTTT. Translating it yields CASSGLEGNSGNTIYF.

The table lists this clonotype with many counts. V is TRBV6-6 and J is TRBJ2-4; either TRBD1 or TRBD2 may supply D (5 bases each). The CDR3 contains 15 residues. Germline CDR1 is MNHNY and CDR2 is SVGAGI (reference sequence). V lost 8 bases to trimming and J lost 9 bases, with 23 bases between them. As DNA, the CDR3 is TGTGCCAGCCATGGGGGTGAGACCCCCCCGTCCATTCAGTACTTC. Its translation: CASHGGETPPSIQYF.

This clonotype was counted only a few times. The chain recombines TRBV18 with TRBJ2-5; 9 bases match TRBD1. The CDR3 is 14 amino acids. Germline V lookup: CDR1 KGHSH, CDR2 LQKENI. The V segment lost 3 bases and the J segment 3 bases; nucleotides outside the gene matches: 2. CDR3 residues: CASSPWDREETQYF. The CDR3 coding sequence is TGTGCCAGCTCACCGTGGGACAGGGAAGAGACCCAGTACTTC.

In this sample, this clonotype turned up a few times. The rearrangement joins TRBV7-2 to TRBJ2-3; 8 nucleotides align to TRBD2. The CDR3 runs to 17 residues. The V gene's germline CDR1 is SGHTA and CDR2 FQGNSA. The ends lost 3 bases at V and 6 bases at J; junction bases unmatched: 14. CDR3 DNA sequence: TGTGCCAGCAGCTTCTTAGGGGGACTAGGAACGTGGGATACGCAGTATTTT. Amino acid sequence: CASSFLGGLGTWDTQYF.

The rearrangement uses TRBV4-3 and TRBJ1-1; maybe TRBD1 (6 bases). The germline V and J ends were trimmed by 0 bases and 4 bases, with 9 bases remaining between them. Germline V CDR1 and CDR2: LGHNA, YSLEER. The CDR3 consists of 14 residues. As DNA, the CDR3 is TGCGCCAGCAGCCAAGAACCAGGGGCCACTGAAGCTTTCTTT. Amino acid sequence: CASSQEPGATEAFF.